This paragraph reports one TCR beta chain. These data come from a study of blood T cell repertoires in COVID-19. The overall study: The United States, Italy and Spain provided the acute and convalescent COVID-19 samples.

The repertoire was sequenced with immunoSEQ multiplex PCR; TCRdb's copy has only in-frame clones and lacks some. The data show approximately 96,000 clones, with roughly 80% seen just once and over 8.5% held by the top ten. CDR3 length: 15 residues. The V gene end was trimmed by 6 bases and the J gene end by 3 bases; junction bases not matched to a gene: 4. Germline V gives CDR1 SNHLY, CDR2 FYNNEI. This receptor was obtained from a woman at least 80 years old with acute or convalescent COVID-19. The V gene is TRBV2, the J gene TRBJ2-1; 11 nucleotides line up with TRBD2. Sequenced sample: peripheral blood. In DNA, the CDR3 is TGTGCCAGCAGGCAGACTAGCGGGGTCTACAATGAGCAGTTCTTC. Its protein is CASRQTSGVYNEQFF.